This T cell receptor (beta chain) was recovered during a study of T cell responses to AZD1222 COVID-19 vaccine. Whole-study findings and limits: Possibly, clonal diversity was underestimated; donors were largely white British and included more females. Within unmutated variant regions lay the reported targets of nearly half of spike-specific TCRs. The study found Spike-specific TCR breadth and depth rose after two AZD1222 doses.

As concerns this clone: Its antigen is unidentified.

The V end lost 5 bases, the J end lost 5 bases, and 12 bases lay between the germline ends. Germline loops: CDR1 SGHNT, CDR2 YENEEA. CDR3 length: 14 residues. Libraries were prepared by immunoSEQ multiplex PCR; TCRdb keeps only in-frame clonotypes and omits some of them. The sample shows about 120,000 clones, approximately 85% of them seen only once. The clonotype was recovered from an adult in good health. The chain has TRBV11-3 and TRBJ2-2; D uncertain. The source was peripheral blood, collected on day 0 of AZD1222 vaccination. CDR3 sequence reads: CASSPGFETGELFF. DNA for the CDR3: TGTGCCAGCAGCCCAGGTTTTGAAACCGGGGAGCTGTTTTTT.